The T cell receptor beta chain under discussion was sequenced for a study of blood T cell repertoires in COVID-19. As originally analysed: Counts of nucleated cells, estimated from reference gene primer amplification, were obtained. The method was immunoSEQ multiplex PCR; TCRdb's version includes in-frame clones alone and lacks a portion of them. V and J calls and clone size are given by that table; D and trimming were obtained from the DNA. The profile shows some 150,000 clones, approximately 81% of them singletons. Germline V CDR1 and CDR2: SNHLY, FYNNEI. This CDR3 spans 13 amino acids. V was shortened by 7 bases and J by 4 bases, with 11 bases between the two germline ends. This clone was observed once.

The sample comprised peripheral blood. J is TRBJ1-5 and V is TRBV2; D perhaps matches TRBD1 (5 bases). This receptor was identified in a human donor in a cohort sampled during active COVID-19. The CDR3 region is CASTQEGNQPQHF. The CDR3 DNA follows: TGTGCCAGCACCCAGGAGGGGAATCAGCCCCAGCATTTT.